This T cell receptor beta chain was identified during a study of OX40 agonist ivuxolimab in advanced cancers. Profiled with immunoSEQ multiplex PCR; TCRdb holds only in-frame clones, not every one. The repertoire has about 20,000 clones, 60% to 85% of them found once; the top ten carry roughly 32%. V lost 0 bases and J lost 2, with 8 bases in between. The CDR3 runs to 15 residues. Germline values: CDR1 SGHVS, CDR2 FQNEAQ. Points on this clone: Its target is not known.

Study-wide results and caveats: Dose levels from 0.1 to 3.0 mg/kg saw CD4+ and CD8+ blood T cells expand clonally by week 6.

The sequences come from CD4+ or CD8+ T cells sorted from blood, collected in a trial of the OX40 agonist ivuxolimab. The receptor's source is an adult with an advanced solid tumor such as melanoma, head and neck, liver or kidney cancer. The V and J genes are TRBV7-8 and TRBJ2-1; D possibly matches TRBD1 or TRBD2 (6 bases each). CDR3 in amino acids: CASSLAEGAYNEQFF. DNA of the CDR3: TGTGCCAGCAGCTTAGCGGAGGGGGCCTACAATGAGCAGTTCTTC.